This T cell receptor beta chain was sequenced in a study of cytomegalovirus exposure and HLA in healthy donors. Study findings and constraints: TRBV6-2, TRBV6-3 and other indistinguishable V segments were excluded.

This CDR3 spans 15 amino acids. Trimming took 10 bases from V and 0 from J, leaving 16 bases between them. Germline CDR1 is MDHEN and CDR2 is SYDVKM. With 60 Vbeta and 13 Jbeta primers, the PCR was carried out. Some clones are missing from TCRdb's copy, which holds only in-frame ones; the method was immunoSEQ multiplex PCR. The profile covers approximately 270,000 clones, with 80% appearing a single time and roughly 0.31% taken by the ten largest. Comments on this clone: What it binds is unknown.

Sequencing used PBMCs. The chain joins TRBV28 to TRBJ1-5, with a possible D match to TRBD1 (5 bases). This receptor was obtained from a girl aged 2-10 years in good health and CMV-seronegative. For the CDR3, the DNA is TGTGCCACTCACCGTCCAGGGTATAGCAATCAGCCCCAGCATTTT. Protein: CATHRPGYSNQPQHF. The complete variable domain, with remaining parts taken from reference TRBV28 and TRBJ1-5, reads DVKVTQSSRYLVKRTGEKVFLECVQDMDHENMFWYRQDPGLGLRLIYFSYDVKMKEKGDIPEGYSVSREKKERFSLILESASTNQTSMYLCATHRPGYSNQPQHFGDGTRLSIL.